A single sample is the source of the 8 T cell receptor beta chains below, sequenced in a study of T cell responses to AZD1222 COVID-19 vaccine. Produced via immunoSEQ multiplex PCR; TCRdb's table is partial and in-frame only. This table has some 150,000 clones, around nine tenths appearing once. Here the sequenced sample was peripheral blood, taken on day 0 of AZD1222 vaccination. These receptors originate from an adult in good health.

The chain links TRBV14 to TRBJ1-2; a weak D match, TRBD1 (6 bases). CDR1 SGHDN and CDR2 FVKESK come from the germline V gene. CDR3 length: 14 residues. V shed 2 bases and J shed 8 bases, with 15 bases lying between them. CDR3 nucleotide sequence: TGTGCCAGCAGCCAACTAACAGGGTCTGGAGGCTACACCTTC. Its protein product is CASSQLTGSGGYTF.

J is TRBJ2-4 and V is TRBV7-2; 7 bases are a match to TRBD1. V was pared by 1 base and J by 2 bases, with 8 bases of the junction left unmatched. The CDR3 contains 17 residues. CDR1 and CDR2 (germline): SGHTA, FQGNSA. CDR3 sequence: CASSLGRTGLTKNIQYF. CDR3 DNA: TGTGCCAGCAGCTTAGGAAGGACAGGTCTGACCAAAAACATTCAGTACTTC.

The chain combines TRBV29-1 with TRBJ2-4; a possible D gene is TRBD1 (5 bases). Germline values: CDR1 SQVTM, CDR2 ANQGSEA. CDR3 length equals 12 residues. The ends were cut back, 4 bases at V and 6 bases at J, with 10 bases in the middle. In nucleotides, the CDR3 is TGCAGCGTTGCCCCCGACAGAAACATTCAGTACTTC. Residues: CSVAPDRNIQYF.

This chain connects TRBV5-1 to TRBJ1-6; D is unresolved. Per the germline V gene, CDR1 is SGHRS and CDR2 is YFSETQ. This CDR3 is built from 14 residues. V lost 0 bases, J lost 5 bases, and 6 bases lay in between. The CDR3 sequence is CASSLGQDNSPLHF. For the CDR3, the DNA is TGCGCCAGCAGCTTGGGTCAGGATAATTCACCCCTCCACTTT. Filled out from reference TRBV5-1 and TRBJ1-6, the complete variable domain reads KAGVTQTPRYLIKTRGQQVTLSCSPISGHRSVSWYQQTPGQGLQFLFEYFSETQRNKGNFPGRFSGRQFSNSRSEMNVSTLELGDSALYLCASSLGQDNSPLHFGNGTRLTVT.

The chain combines TRBV9 with TRBJ2-2; no clear D. From germline, CDR1 is SGDLS and CDR2 YYNGEE. Trimming took 0 bases from V and 6 from J, leaving 3 bases between them. This CDR3 is 12 amino acids long. CDR3 residues: CASSVVAGELFF. The DNA of the CDR3 is TGTGCCAGCAGCGTAGTGGCCGGGGAGCTGTTTTTT.

This rearrangement joins TRBV11-1 to TRBJ2-7, with a weak D call TRBD1 (6 bases). The V gene lost 2 bases and the J gene lost 0 bases, with 11 bases spanning the gap. CDR1 and CDR2 (germline): SGHAT, FQDESV (reference sequence). This CDR3 region has 15 residues. The CDR3 DNA is TGTGCCAGCAGCTTAAGTCAGGGGAGCTCCTACGAGCAGTACTTC. This sequence encodes CASSLSQGSSYEQYF.

The chain has TRBV30 and TRBJ2-1; weak D call: TRBD1 (5 bases). Trimming pared 0 bases from V and 9 bases from J, leaving 9 bases between. CDR3 length equals 12 residues. Germline loops: CDR1 GTSNPN, CDR2 SVGIG (reference sequence). The CDR3 region has the DNA TGTGCCTGGAGTGTACAGGTGGGTGAGCAGTTCTTC. Translated, it gives CAWSVQVGEQFF.

This clone was detected only once. V and J are TRBV19 and TRBJ2-7; D call uncertain. CDR3 size: 13 residues. Deletions cut 3 bases from V and 0 bases from J, with 6 bases between. Germline V lookup: CDR1 LNHDA, CDR2 SQIVND (reference sequence). CDR3 in amino acids: CASSISPSYEQYF. The CDR3 DNA reads as TGTGCCAGTAGTATCTCCCCCTCCTACGAGCAGTACTTC.